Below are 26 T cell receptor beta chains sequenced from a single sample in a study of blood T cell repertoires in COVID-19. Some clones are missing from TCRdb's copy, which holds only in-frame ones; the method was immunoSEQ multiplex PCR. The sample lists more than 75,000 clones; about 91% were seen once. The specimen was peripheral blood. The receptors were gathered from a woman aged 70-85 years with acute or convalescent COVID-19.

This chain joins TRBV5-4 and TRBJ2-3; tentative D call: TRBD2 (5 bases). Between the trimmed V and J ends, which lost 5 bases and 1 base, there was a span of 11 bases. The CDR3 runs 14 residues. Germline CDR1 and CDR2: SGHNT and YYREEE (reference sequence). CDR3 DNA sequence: TGTGCCAGCAGTTCTGACGGGGGCACAGATACGCAGTATTTT. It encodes CASSSDGGTDTQYF.

The CDR3 bases are TGTGTCATTCGGGGACAGGGGAGTTTTGCTGGAAACACCATATATTTT. It codes for CVIRGQGSFAGNTIYF. This chain joins TRBV5-3 and TRBJ1-3; 10 bases are a match to TRBD1. Being an ORF, TRBV5-3 has a function that is uncertain. CDR3 size: 16 residues.

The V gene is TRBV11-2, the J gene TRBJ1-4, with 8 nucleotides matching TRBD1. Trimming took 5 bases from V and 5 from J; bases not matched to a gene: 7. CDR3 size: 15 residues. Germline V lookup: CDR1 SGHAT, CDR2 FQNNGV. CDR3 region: CASSTGTGRNEKLFF. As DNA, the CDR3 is TGTGCCAGCAGCACGGGGACAGGAAGAAATGAAAAACTGTTTTTT.

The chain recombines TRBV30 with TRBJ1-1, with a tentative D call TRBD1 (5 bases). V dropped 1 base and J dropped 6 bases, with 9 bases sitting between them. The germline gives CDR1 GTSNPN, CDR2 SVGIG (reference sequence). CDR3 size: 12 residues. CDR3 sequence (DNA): TGTGCCTGGAGTGCCAGGGAGGCTGAAGCTTTCTTT. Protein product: CAWSAREAEAFF.

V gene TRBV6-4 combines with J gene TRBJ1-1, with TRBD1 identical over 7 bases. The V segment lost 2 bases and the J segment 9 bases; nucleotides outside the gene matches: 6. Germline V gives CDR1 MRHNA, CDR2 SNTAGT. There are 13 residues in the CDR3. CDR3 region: CASSDSNRGQAFF. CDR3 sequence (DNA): TGTGCCAGCAGTGACAGTAACAGGGGCCAAGCTTTCTTT.

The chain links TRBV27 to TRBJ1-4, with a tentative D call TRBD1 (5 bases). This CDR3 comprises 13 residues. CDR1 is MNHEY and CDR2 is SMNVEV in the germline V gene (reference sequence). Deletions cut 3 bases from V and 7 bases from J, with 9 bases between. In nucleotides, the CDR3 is TGTGCCAGCAGTTTGGGCAGGGCTGAAAAACTGTTTTTT. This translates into CASSLGRAEKLFF.

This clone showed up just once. The CDR3, as DNA: TGCAGCGTTGAGGGGGGGGCAGATGAAAAACTGTTTTTT. Translated: CSVEGGADEKLFF. The chain couples TRBV29-1 to TRBJ1-4, with D tentatively TRBD1 (6 bases). The V gene's germline CDR1 is SQVTM and CDR2 ANQGSEA. With 3 bases removed from V and 6 bases from J, the gap between germline ends came to 11 bases. The CDR3 spans 13 residues.

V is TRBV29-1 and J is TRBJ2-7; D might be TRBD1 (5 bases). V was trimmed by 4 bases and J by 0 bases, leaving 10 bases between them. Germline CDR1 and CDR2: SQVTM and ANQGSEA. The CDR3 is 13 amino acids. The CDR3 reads CSVAPDNSYEQYF. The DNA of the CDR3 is TGCAGCGTTGCCCCGGACAACTCCTACGAGCAGTACTTC.

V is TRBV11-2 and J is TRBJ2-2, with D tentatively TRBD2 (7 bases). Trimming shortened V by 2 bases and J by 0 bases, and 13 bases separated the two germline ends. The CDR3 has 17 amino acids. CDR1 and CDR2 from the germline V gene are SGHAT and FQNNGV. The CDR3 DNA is TGTGCCAGCAGCTTAAGTCCGGGGGGCGCGAACACCGGGGAGCTGTTTTTT. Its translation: CASSLSPGGANTGELFF.

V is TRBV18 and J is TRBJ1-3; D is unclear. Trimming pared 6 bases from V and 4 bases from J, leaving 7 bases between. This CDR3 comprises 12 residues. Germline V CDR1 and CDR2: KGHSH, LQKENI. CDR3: CASSLPGNTIYF. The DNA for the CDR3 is TGTGCCAGCTCCCTCCCCGGAAACACCATATATTTT.

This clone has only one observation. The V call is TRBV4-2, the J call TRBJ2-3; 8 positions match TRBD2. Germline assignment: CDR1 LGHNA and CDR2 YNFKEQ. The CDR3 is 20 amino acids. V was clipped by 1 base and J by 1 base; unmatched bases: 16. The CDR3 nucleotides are TGTGCCAGCAGCCAAGTAGCAGCGGGAGTATTCTTTGCTGGCACAGATACGCAGTATTTT. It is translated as CASSQVAAGVFFAGTDTQYF.

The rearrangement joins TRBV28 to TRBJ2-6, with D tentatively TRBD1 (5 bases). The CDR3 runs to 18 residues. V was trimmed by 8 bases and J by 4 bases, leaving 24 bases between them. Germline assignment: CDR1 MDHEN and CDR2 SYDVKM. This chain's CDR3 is CASARSGRAVGGANVLTF. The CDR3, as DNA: TGTGCCAGCGCCCGCTCGGGCAGGGCCGTAGGCGGGGCCAACGTCCTGACTTTC.

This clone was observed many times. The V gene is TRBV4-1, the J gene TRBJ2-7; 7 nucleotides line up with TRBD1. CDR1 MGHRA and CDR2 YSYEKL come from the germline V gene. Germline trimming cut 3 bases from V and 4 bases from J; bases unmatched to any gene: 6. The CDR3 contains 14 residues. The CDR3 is CASSHLTGNYEQYF. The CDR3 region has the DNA TGCGCCAGCAGCCACCTGACAGGGAATTACGAGCAGTACTTC.

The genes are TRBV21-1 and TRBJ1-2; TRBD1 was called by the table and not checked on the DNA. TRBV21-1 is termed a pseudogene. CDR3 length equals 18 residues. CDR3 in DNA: TGTGCCAGCAGCAAAGGGGAAGGGACAGGAGACTCTAACTATGGCTACACCTTC. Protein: CASSKGEGTGDSNYGYTF.

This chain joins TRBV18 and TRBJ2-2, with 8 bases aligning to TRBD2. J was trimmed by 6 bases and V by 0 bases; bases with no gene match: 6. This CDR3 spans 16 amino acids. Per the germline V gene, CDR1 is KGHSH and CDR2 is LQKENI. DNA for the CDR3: TGTGCCAGCTCACCACCCGGGGGGGGAATCGCCGGGGAGCTGTTTTTT. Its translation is CASSPPGGGIAGELFF.

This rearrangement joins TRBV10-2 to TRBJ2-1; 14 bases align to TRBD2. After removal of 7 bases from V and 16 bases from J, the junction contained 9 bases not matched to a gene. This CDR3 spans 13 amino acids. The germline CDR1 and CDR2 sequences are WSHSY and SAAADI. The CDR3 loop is CASKTGLAGDLFF. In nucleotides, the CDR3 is TGCGCCAGCAAAACGGGACTAGCGGGAGATCTTTTCTTC.

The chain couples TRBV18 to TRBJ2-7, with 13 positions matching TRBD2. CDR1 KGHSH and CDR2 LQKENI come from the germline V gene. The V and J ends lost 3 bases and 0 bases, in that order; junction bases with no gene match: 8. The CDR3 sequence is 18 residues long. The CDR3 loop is CASSPTSGRGPASYEQYF. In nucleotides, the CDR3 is TGTGCCAGCTCACCTACTAGCGGGAGGGGCCCAGCCTCCTACGAGCAGTACTTC.

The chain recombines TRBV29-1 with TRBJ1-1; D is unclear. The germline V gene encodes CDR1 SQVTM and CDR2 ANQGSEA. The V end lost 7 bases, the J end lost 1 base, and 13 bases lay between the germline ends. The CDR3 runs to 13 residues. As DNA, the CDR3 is TGCAGCGCTGAGAGGCAAAAGAACACTGAAGCTTTCTTT. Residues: CSAERQKNTEAFF.

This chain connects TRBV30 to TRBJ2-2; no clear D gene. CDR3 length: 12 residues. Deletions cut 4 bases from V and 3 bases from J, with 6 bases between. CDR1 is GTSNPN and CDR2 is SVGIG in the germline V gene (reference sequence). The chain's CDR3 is CAWTPDTGELFF. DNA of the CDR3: TGTGCCTGGACCCCAGACACCGGGGAGCTGTTTTTT.

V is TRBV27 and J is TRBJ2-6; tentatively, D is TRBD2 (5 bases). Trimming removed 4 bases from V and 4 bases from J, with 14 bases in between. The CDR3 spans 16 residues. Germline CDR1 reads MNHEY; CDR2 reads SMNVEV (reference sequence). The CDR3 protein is CASSSRVEGGANVLTF. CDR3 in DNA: TGTGCCAGCAGTTCGAGGGTTGAGGGCGGGGCCAACGTCCTGACTTTC.

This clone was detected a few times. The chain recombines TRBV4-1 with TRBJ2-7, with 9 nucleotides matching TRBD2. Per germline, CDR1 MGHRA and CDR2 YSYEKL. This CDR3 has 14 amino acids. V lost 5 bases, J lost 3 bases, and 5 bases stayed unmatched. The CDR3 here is CASSVAGVFYEQYF. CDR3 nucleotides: TGCGCCAGCAGCGTAGCGGGAGTCTTCTACGAGCAGTACTTC.

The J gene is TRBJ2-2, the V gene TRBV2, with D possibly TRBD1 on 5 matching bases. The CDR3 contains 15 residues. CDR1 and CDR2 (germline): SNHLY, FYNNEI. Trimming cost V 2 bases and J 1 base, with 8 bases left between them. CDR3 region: CASSEQGRNTGELFF. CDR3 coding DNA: TGTGCCAGCAGTGAACAGGGCCGGAACACCGGGGAGCTGTTTTTT.

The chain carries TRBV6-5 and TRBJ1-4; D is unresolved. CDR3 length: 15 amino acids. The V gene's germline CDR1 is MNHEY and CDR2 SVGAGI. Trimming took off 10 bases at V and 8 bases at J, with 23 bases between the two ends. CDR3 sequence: CATKHRGVLGEKLFF. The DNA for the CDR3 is TGTGCCACCAAACACCGTGGAGTCCTTGGGGAAAAACTGTTTTTT.

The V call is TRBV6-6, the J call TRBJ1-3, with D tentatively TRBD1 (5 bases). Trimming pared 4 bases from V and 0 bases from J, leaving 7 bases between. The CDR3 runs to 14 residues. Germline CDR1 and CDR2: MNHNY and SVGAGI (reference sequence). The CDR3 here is CASSWTSSGNTIYF. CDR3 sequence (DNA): TGTGCCAGCAGTTGGACAAGCTCTGGAAACACCATATATTTT.

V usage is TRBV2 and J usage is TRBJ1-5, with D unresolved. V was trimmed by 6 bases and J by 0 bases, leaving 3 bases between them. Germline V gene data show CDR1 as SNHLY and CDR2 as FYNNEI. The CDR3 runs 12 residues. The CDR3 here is CASSRSNQPQHF. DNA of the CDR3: TGTGCCAGCAGCCGTAGCAATCAGCCCCAGCATTTT.

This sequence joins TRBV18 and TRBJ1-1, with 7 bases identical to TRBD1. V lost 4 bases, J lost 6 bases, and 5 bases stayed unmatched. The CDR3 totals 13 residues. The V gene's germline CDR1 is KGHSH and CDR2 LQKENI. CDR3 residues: CASSLWDSPEAFF. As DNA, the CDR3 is TGTGCCAGCTCACTCTGGGACAGCCCTGAAGCTTTCTTT.